This is a list of T cell receptor beta chains from one sample in a study of T cell responses to AZD1222 COVID-19 vaccine. Method: immunoSEQ multiplex PCR; TCRdb's copy keeps in-frame clones and lacks some. The table includes about 130,000 clones, roughly 87% detected once. The sequenced sample was peripheral blood, obtained on day 0 of AZD1222 vaccination. The receptors derive from an adult in good health. The CDR3 runs from the conserved cysteine through the conserved F or W. A D gene is named only where the DNA matches it firmly. Not all rows give a size; the values are once, few, many and, for expanded clones, a class.

>.|18|TRBV28|TRBJ1-5|.
CASSSTSAGTIGNQPQHF
TGTGCCAGCAGTTCCACCTCGGCGGGTACAATTGGCAATCAGCCCCAGCATTTT
>.|12|TRBV29-1|TRBJ2-7|TRBD1
CSVEQGAREQYF
TGCAGCGTTGAGCAGGGGGCGCGAGAGCAGTACTTC
>once|16|TRBV3-1/TRBV3-2|TRBJ2-7|.
CASSTLRTLLAGEQYF
TGTGCCAGCAGCACCCTTCGGACACTCCTCGCAGGGGAGCAGTACTTC
>.|12|TRBV2|TRBJ1-4|.
CASRRANEKLFF
TGTGCCAGCCGCAGGGCTAATGAAAAACTGTTTTTT
>.|18|TRBV7-9|TRBJ2-5|.
CASSPDWGRGPVQETQYF
TGTGCCAGCAGCCCGGACTGGGGACGGGGGCCCGTCCAAGAGACCCAGTACTTC
>once|15|TRBV18|TRBJ1-3|.
CASSRGGISGNTIYF
TGTGCCAGCTCACGAGGGGGTATCTCTGGAAACACCATATATTTT
>.|14|TRBV5-1|TRBJ1-1|.
CASSLAGPGAEAFF
TGCGCCAGCAGCTTGGCGGGACCCGGCGCTGAAGCTTTCTTT
>.|13|TRBV7-8|TRBJ2-7|TRBD1
CASSMDRGGEQYF
TGTGCCAGCAGCATGGACAGGGGTGGCGAGCAGTACTTC
>once|15|TRBV28|TRBJ1-4|.
CASSYPRQGGEKLFF
TGTGCCAGCAGTTACCCCCGGCAGGGTGGTGAAAAACTGTTTTTT
>.|15|TRBV24-1|TRBJ1-5|.
CATSDPGTRGQPQHF
TGTGCCACCAGTGATCCCGGGACTAGGGGTCAGCCCCAGCATTTT
>.|14|TRBV28|TRBJ2-3|.
CASSPAQVTDTQYF
TGTGCCAGCAGCCCGGCCCAGGTCACAGATACGCAGTATTTT
>.|14|TRBV28|TRBJ1-5|.
CAHGSISSNQPQHF
TGTGCCCACGGTTCCATCTCTAGCAATCAGCCCCAGCATTTT
>.|15|TRBV5-1|TRBJ2-3|TRBD1
CASSYGQGGTDTQYF
TGCGCCAGCAGTTACGGACAGGGGGGCACAGATACGCAGTATTTT